This TCR beta chain was obtained from a study of T cells in localized non-small cell lung cancer. Overall study findings and caveats: A raised T cell density in blood coincided with lengthier overall survival. When the top 100 tumor clones were examined, a median around 61 of them also appeared in the adjacent lung, which was paired and uninvolved. Heterogeneity stays possible, as sequencing covered only one tumor region.

This clone appeared a single time. Its specificity is not known. TCRdb keeps only in-frame clones here, not all; method: immunoSEQ multiplex PCR. The repertoire holds some 15,000 clones, 75% to 90% seen once, with around 23% in the top ten. This sequence originates from a female donor of 60 years or more with stage I squamous cell lung carcinoma. This specimen consisted of peripheral blood, obtained before any cancer treatment.

The CDR3 loop is CASSLGSVGSKNIQYF. DNA of the CDR3: TGTGCCAGCAGCTTGGGGTCAGTAGGATCCAAAAACATTCAGTACTTC. The chain combines TRBV5-6 with TRBJ2-4; no firm D call. Germline V gene data show CDR1 as SGHDT and CDR2 as YYEEEE. The CDR3 runs 16 residues. Trimming removed 0 bases at V and 2 bases at J, with 12 bases between.